These T cell receptor beta chains were read from a single sample in a study of metastatic and nonmetastatic thyroid tumors. TCRdb reanalyzed the PCR reads via MiXCR. The sample records about 85,000 clones, over 8.5% being singletons. The specimen was blood. These receptors came from a female donor with papillary thyroid cancer or a benign thyroid nodule (not recorded which). Some clones in this sample may be carry-over from other donors' samples. Each CDR3 is given with its conserved first and last residue. The D gene is left open where the match is weak. Some rows mark clone size as missing; the rest say once, few, many or name a class of expanded clone.

clone_size,d_call,v_call,j_call,cdr3_nt,cdr3_aa
many,-,TRBV28,TRBJ2-7,TGTGCCAGCAGTTTAAGCGGCGCCCCCTCCTACGAGCAGTACTTC,CASSLSGAPSYEQYF
many,TRBD1,TRBV5-1,TRBJ2-5,TGCGCCAGCAGCATCCAGGGGGCGCATAGTCGGCAAGAGACCCAGTACTTC,CASSIQGAHSRQETQYF
many,TRBD1,TRBV6-1,TRBJ1-6,TGTGCCAGCAGGGGACAGGGGGCAATTAATTCACCCCTCCACTTT,CASRGQGAINSPLHF
many,TRBD1,TRBV4-1,TRBJ2-3,TGCGCCAGCAGCCAAGAGGTGCGGGACAGGGTACCGTATTTT,CASSQEVRDRVPYF
-,TRBD1,TRBV30,TRBJ2-2,TGTGCCTGGGGGACAGGGGGCCCCGGGGAGCTGTTTTTT,CAWGTGGPGELFF
many,-,TRBV25-1,TRBJ2-7,TGTGCCAGCAGTGTTAATGGCTACGAGCAGTACTTC,CASSVNGYEQYF
few,-,TRBV6-1,TRBJ1-6,TGTGCCAGCAGTGTGACAGTGTTACCTAATTCACCCCTCCACTTT,CASSVTVLPNSPLHF
many,-,TRBV28,TRBJ2-5,TGTGCCAGCACCCCGCGTTGGGGGCGCGGAGAGACCCAGTACTTC,CASTPRWGRGETQYF
many,-,TRBV3-1,TRBJ2-3,TGTGCCAGCAGCCAAAGGACAAATACGCAGTATTTT,CASSQRTNTQYF
many,-,TRBV5-1,TRBJ2-7,TGCGCCAGCACCACCACGACGGGGTCCGCCGAGCAGTACTTC,CASTTTTGSAEQYF
many,-,TRBV5-5,TRBJ1-6,TGTGCCAGCAGACCTACGAGTAATTCACCCCTCCACTTT,CASRPTSNSPLHF
few,-,TRBV7-7,TRBJ2-5,TGTGCCAGCAGCTTGGAAGGGTTTGGGACCCAGTACTTC,CASSLEGFGTQYF
-,TRBD2,TRBV20-1,TRBJ2-1,TGCAGTGCTCGGACTAGCGGGGGGCCAACGGGGTGTGAGCAGTTCTTC,CSARTSGGPTGCEQFF
many,TRBD2,TRBV2,TRBJ2-5,TGTGCCAGCAGGCTAGCGGGGGGAGGGCAAGAGACCCAGTACTTC,CASRLAGGGQETQYF
many,-,TRBV18,TRBJ1-2,TGTGCCAGCTCGACAGCCGGCGGCGGCGGCTACACCTTC,CASSTAGGGGYTF
many,-,TRBV6-1,TRBJ1-4,TGTGCCAGCAGTGATGTACCCTATGAAAAACTGTTTTTT,CASSDVPYEKLFF
many,TRBD2,TRBV3-1,TRBJ2-7,TGTGCCAGCAGCCAGGACAGACTAGCGGGGGGGGACGAGCAGTACTTC,CASSQDRLAGGDEQYF
few,-,TRBV6-1,TRBJ2-3,TGTGCCAGCAGTGGGGCGGCCTATAGCACAGATACGCAGTATTTT,CASSGAAYSTDTQYF
many,TRBD1,TRBV6-1,TRBJ2-1,TGTGCCAGCAGCCCCAGGGGGCGGAACAATGAGCAGTTCTTC,CASSPRGRNNEQFF
many,TRBD2,TRBV5-1,TRBJ2-1,TGCGCCAGCAGCTTGGGGCTAGCGGGGGGGCTGGATGAGCAGTTCTTC,CASSLGLAGGLDEQFF
many,TRBD1,TRBV5-1,TRBJ2-5,TGCGCCAGCAGCGCCCAGGGGGCGTGGGAGACCCAGTACTTC,CASSAQGAWETQYF
many,-,TRBV5-1,TRBJ1-1,TGCGCCAGCAGCTGGACAGTCAACGCTGAAGCTTTCTTT,CASSWTVNAEAFF
many,-,TRBV7-8,TRBJ2-5,TGTGCCAGCAGCCTAGAGGGGGGAGGAGCGCGAGAGACCCAGTACTTC,CASSLEGGGARETQYF
many,TRBD1,TRBV9,TRBJ2-3,TGTGCCAGCAGCGTAACGGTCCGGGCAGGGGGCGCGAATACGCAGTATTTT,CASSVTVRAGGANTQYF
many,-,TRBV10-3,TRBJ2-7,TGTGCCATCAGTGGCGTCAACTCCTACGAGCAGTACTTC,CAISGVNSYEQYF
many,-,TRBV2,TRBJ1-1,TGTGCCAGCAATGGAGGTACTGAAGCTTTCTTT,CASNGGTEAFF
few,TRBD2,TRBV28,TRBJ2-7,TGTGCCAGCAGTTCTAGCGGAACTGCCTACGAGCAGTACTTC,CASSSSGTAYEQYF
many,-,TRBV24-1,TRBJ2-2,TGTGCCACCAGTACTAGGGGGAGGACCGGGGAGCTGTTTTTT,CATSTRGRTGELFF
many,TRBD2,TRBV20-1,TRBJ2-1,TGCAGTGCTAGAATAGCGGGGGGGGGCGATGAGCAGCTCTTC,CSARIAGGGDEQLF
few,TRBD2,TRBV12-3/TRBV12-4,TRBJ2-3,TGTGCCAGCAGGGGTTTCGATGGGGGGGATAAAACAGATACGCAGTATTTT,CASRGFDGGDKTDTQYF
many,-,TRBV28,TRBJ1-3,TGTGCCAGCAGCCCGGAGTCTGGAAACACCATATATTTT,CASSPESGNTIYF
many,TRBD1,TRBV28,TRBJ1-5,TGTGCCAGCAAGAGGTCAGGGGGCGCGGGCAATCAGCCCCAGCATTTT,CASKRSGGAGNQPQHF
many,-,TRBV19,TRBJ2-7,TGTGCCAGTAGTATCCAGGGGAGATCCGACGAGCAGTACTTC,CASSIQGRSDEQYF
many,-,TRBV15,TRBJ2-1,TGTGCCACCAGCAGAGATGTCGCGGATGGGAGTGAGCAGTTCTTC,CATSRDVADGSEQFF
many,-,TRBV20-1,TRBJ2-1,TGCAGTGCCCGGGACATGCTAGGGGTTGAGCAGTTCTTC,CSARDMLGVEQFF
many,TRBD2,TRBV28,TRBJ2-3,TGTGCCAGCAGTTTGGCTAGCGGGGGGGCGGCTAGCACAGATACGCAGTATTTT,CASSLASGGAASTDTQYF
many,-,TRBV11-2,TRBJ2-5,TGTGCCAGCAGCTTAAGCTACTGGGAGACCCAGTACTTC,CASSLSYWETQYF
many,-,TRBV6-2/TRBV6-3,TRBJ1-3,TGTGCCAGCAGTTACCAGGACAACTCTGGAAACACCATATATTTT,CASSYQDNSGNTIYF
many,-,TRBV6-5,TRBJ2-5,TGTGCCAGCAGTTACTCGAATTTAGGCGGGACCGTATCGACCCAGTACTTC,CASSYSNLGGTVSTQYF
many,-,TRBV19,TRBJ2-2,TGTGCCAGTACCTTCCTACCGACAGTTACGGTCGGGGAGCTGTTTTTT,CASTFLPTVTVGELFF
many,-,TRBV20-1,TRBJ1-3,TGCAGTGCTAGAGAATCCAGGTTTGGAAACACCATATATTTT,CSARESRFGNTIYF
-,TRBD1,TRBV10-3,TRBJ1-1,TGTGCCATCAGTGAGTCGACAGGGCGAAAGGAAGCTTTCTTT,CAISESTGRKEAFF
-,-,TRBV6-4,TRBJ1-1,TGTGCCAGCAGTCTCGGTTTATCGAACACTGAAGCTTTCTTT,CASSLGLSNTEAFF
many,-,TRBV5-6,TRBJ1-1,TGTGCCAGCAGCGTGGGGGTCTTGACTGAAGCTTTCTTT,CASSVGVLTEAFF
many,-,TRBV5-1,TRBJ2-5,TGCGCCAGCAGCTTGGCCGGGAGGGGGCTAGCAGAGACCCAGTACTTC,CASSLAGRGLAETQYF